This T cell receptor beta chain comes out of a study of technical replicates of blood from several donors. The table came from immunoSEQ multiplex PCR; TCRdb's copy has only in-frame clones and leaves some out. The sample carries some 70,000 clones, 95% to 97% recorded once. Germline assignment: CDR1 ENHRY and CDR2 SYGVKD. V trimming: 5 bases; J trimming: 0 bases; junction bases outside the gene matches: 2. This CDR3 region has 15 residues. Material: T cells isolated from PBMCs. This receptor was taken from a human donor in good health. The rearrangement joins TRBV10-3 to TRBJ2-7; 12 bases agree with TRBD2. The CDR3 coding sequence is TGTGCCATCAGTCTAGCGGGAGGGAGCTCCTACGAGCAGTACTTC. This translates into CAISLAGGSSYEQYF.